Following are 16 T cell receptor beta chains from one sample sequenced in a study of blood T cell dynamics during melanoma immunotherapy. Findings and caveats of the study: Cell-free DNA CDR3 sequences most resembled the immune-effector CD8+ subset, which was also most clonal.

Their antigens are not known. Measured with immunoSEQ multiplex PCR; TCRdb has only the in-frame clones, and not every one. The sample carries around 850 clones, nearly 75% recorded once. Time point defined: week 3, after first cycle of checkpoint inhibitor. TIE cells were CD3+ CD4- CD8+ CD45RA- CD45RO-high CD27- CCR7- memory T cells. The material was CD8+ T cells from blood, obtained from a patient treated with checkpoint blockade. The receptors were sampled from a human donor with melanoma.

This clone was observed a few times. The V gene is TRBV7-9, the J gene TRBJ1-4; D gene ambiguous. CDR1 SEHNR and CDR2 FQNEAQ come from the germline V gene (reference sequence). The CDR3 is made up of 13 amino acids. V was shortened by 5 bases and J by 3 bases, with 7 bases between the two germline ends. CDR3 nucleotide sequence: TGTGCCAGCAGCCCGGGATCTAATGAAAAACTGTTTTTT. The encoded protein is CASSPGSNEKLFF.

The chain joins TRBV6-6 to TRBJ1-6; D might be TRBD1 (6 bases). Germline CDR1 MNHNY, CDR2 SVGAGI (reference sequence). This CDR3 is 16 amino acids long. V was trimmed by 0 bases and J by 3 bases, leaving 9 bases between them. The CDR3 is CASSYSPGDYNSPLHF. The CDR3 DNA is TGTGCCAGCAGTTACTCGCCAGGGGACTATAATTCACCCCTCCACTTT.

V usage is TRBV5-5 and J usage is TRBJ2-3, with TRBD2 as a possible D gene (6 bases). This CDR3 has 16 residues. Trimming pared 0 bases from V and 0 bases from J, leaving 11 bases between. CDR1 and CDR2 from the germline V gene are SGHKS and YYEKEE (reference sequence). The CDR3 loop reads CASSLAGRDSTDTQYF. The CDR3, as DNA: TGTGCCAGCAGCTTGGCGGGGCGGGATAGCACAGATACGCAGTATTTT.

The chain employs TRBV9 and TRBJ2-1; D is perhaps TRBD2 (6 bases). The CDR3 is made up of 17 amino acids. The germline gives CDR1 SGDLS, CDR2 YYNGEE. Trimming stripped 4 bases from V and 7 bases from J, with 24 bases between. CDR3 nucleotides: TGTGCCAGCAGCTCCTCGACTAGGAATGACGCCATGAATGAGCAGTTCTTC. It yields the protein CASSSSTRNDAMNEQFF.

This clone is labeled large. The chain uses TRBV7-8 and TRBJ2-1, with TRBD2 matching over 9 bases. Germline lookup yields CDR1 SGHVS and CDR2 FQNEAQ. CDR3 length: 16 residues. Trimming took 4 bases from V and 3 from J; bases not matched to a gene: 7. CDR3 sequence reads: CASSSLLSGSYNEQFF. The DNA of the CDR3 is TGTGCCAGCAGCTCCCTTCTTAGCGGGAGCTACAATGAGCAGTTCTTC.

This clone was observed a single time. V gene TRBV28 combines with J gene TRBJ2-7; TRBD1 is a possible D gene (6 bases). The length of the CDR3 is 15 residues. V was clipped by 7 bases and J by 2 bases, with 18 bases between them. The germline CDR1 and CDR2 sequences are MDHEN and SYDVKM. This CDR3 is CASTTWGQTTYEQYF. CDR3 DNA sequence: TGTGCCAGCACCACCTGGGGGCAGACCACCTACGAGCAGTACTTC.

The count of this clone is one. The rearrangement uses TRBV7-9 and TRBJ1-6; D gene unclear. Trimming removed 1 base from V and 7 bases from J, with 11 bases in between. The CDR3 has 15 amino acids. Germline-derived CDR1 and CDR2 are SEHNR and FQNEAQ (reference sequence). The CDR3 sequence: CASSLGGLGNSPLHF. CDR3 DNA sequence: TGTGCCAGCAGCTTAGGAGGGTTGGGGAATTCACCCCTCCACTTT.

The chain recombines TRBV2 with TRBJ2-7, with D tentatively TRBD1 (6 bases). The length of the CDR3 is 10 residues. Germline lookup yields CDR1 SNHLY and CDR2 FYNNEI. Trimming stripped 8 bases from V and 5 bases from J, with 7 bases between. CDR3 bases: TGTGCCAGCGAGGGGGACGAGCAGTACTTC. It codes for CASEGDEQYF.

V usage is TRBV30 and J usage is TRBJ1-1; 8 bases fit TRBD1. The V gene end was trimmed by 4 bases and the J gene end by 2 bases; junction bases not matched to a gene: 3. The CDR3 contains 13 residues. Germline-derived CDR1 and CDR2 are GTSNPN and SVGIG (reference sequence). The CDR3 DNA follows: TGTGCCTGGAACGGACAGGGAAACACTGAAGCTTTCTTT. Its protein product is CAWNGQGNTEAFF.

By proportion, this clone is large (0.1 to 1%). The chain carries TRBV4-1 and TRBJ2-7; 7 nucleotides match TRBD1. This CDR3 contains 14 residues. In germline, CDR1 is MGHRA, CDR2 YSYEKL. V lost 4 bases, J lost 6 bases, and 9 bases stayed unmatched. CDR3 nucleotide sequence: TGCGCCAGCAGCCGGATAGGGACAGAGGCCGAGCAGTACTTC. It specifies CASSRIGTEAEQYF.

The chain joins TRBV10-2 to TRBJ2-2; D gene ambiguous. The CDR3 contains 12 residues. Trimming took 2 bases from V and 7 from J, leaving 5 bases between them. Per germline, CDR1 WSHSY and CDR2 SAAADI. Here the CDR3 DNA reads TGCGCCAGCAGTGAGATTTTCGGGGAGCTGTTTTTT. Its protein product is CASSEIFGELFF.

This clone was seen a single time. The chain recombines TRBV14 with TRBJ2-1; D not certain. The CDR3 has 12 residues. The V end lost 0 bases, the J end lost 11 bases, and 8 bases lay between the germline ends. Germline V gene data show CDR1 as SGHDN and CDR2 as FVKESK. CDR3 region: CASSQESWKQFF. Here the CDR3 DNA reads TGTGCCAGCAGCCAAGAGTCCTGGAAGCAGTTCTTC.

V is TRBV29-1 and J is TRBJ2-5; D not resolved. The J call could be wrong; TRBJ2-7 is a better fit for the DNA end. The CDR3 spans 9 residues. Germline CDR1 reads SQVTM; CDR2 reads ANQGSEA. DNA of the CDR3: TGCAGCGTTAGCTACGAGCAGTACTTC. Protein: CSVSYEQYF.

This clone appeared a single time. The rearrangement joins TRBV29-1 to TRBJ1-3; 8 positions agree with TRBD1. The junction had 8 bases not matched to a gene; V was cut back by 4 bases and J by 0 bases. The CDR3 consists of 16 residues. Germline V lookup: CDR1 SQVTM, CDR2 ANQGSEA. The CDR3 DNA follows: TGCAGCGTTGTCGGGACAGGCTCTCTCTCTGGAAACACCATATATTTT. The encoded protein is CSVVGTGSLSGNTIYF. Looking up the rest from reference TRBV29-1 and TRBJ1-3 gives the full variable domain: SAVISQKPSRDICQRGTSLTIQCQVDSQVTMMFWYRQQPGQSLTLIATANQGSEATYESGFVIDKFPISRPNLTFSTLTVSNMSPEDSSIYLCSVVGTGSLSGNTIYFGEGSWLTVV.

In DNA, the CDR3 is TGTGCCAGCAGCTTCTGGGGGAATCCCACAGATACGCAGTATTTT. As protein: CASSFWGNPTDTQYF. The rearrangement links TRBV7-3 to TRBJ2-3; perhaps D is TRBD1 or TRBD2 (5 bases each). The CDR3 contains 15 residues. V lost 3 bases to trimming and J lost 2 bases, with 12 bases between them. Germline assignment: CDR1 SGHTA and CDR2 FQGTGA.

This rearrangement joins TRBV5-4 to TRBJ2-3, with TRBD2 matching 7 bases. Germline V gives CDR1 SGHNT, CDR2 YYREEE (reference sequence). V lost 4 bases to trimming and J lost 8 bases; unmatched junction nucleotides: 13. The CDR3 covers 15 residues. This CDR3 reads CASSPDRGPGGTQYF. In nucleotides, the CDR3 is TGTGCCAGCAGCCCCGATAGGGGCCCGGGAGGTACGCAGTATTTT.